Sequencing of this T cell receptor beta chain was carried out in a study of T cell responses to AZD1222 COVID-19 vaccine. The wider study: Second doses that came at about 4 or about 12 weeks were put together. Study findings and constraints: The donors showed a predominance of white British ancestry and of females, with possible underestimation of clonal diversity.

Clones were read by immunoSEQ multiplex PCR, and TCRdb kept only the in-frame ones, dropping some. There are some 140,000 clones in the sample; roughly nine tenths occur only once, and roughly 3.1% lies in the top ten. The length of the CDR3 is 16 residues. Germline lookup yields CDR1 SGHKS and CDR2 YYEKEE (reference sequence). The V gene end was trimmed by 4 bases and the J gene end by 0 bases; junction bases not matched to a gene: 7. Comments on this clone: Its antigen is not known.

The clonotype originates from an adult in good health. The chain has TRBV5-5 and TRBJ1-5, with 7 bases matching TRBD1. The specimen comprised peripheral blood, sampled on day 0 of AZD1222 vaccination. The CDR3 loop is CASSLDRDISNQPQHF. The CDR3, as DNA: TGTGCCAGCAGCCTTGACAGGGATATTAGCAATCAGCCCCAGCATTTT.